Following are 17 T cell receptor beta chains from one sample sequenced in a study of OX40 agonist ivuxolimab in advanced cancers. The assay was immunoSEQ multiplex PCR, and TCRdb's table has in-frame clones only and misses some. The repertoire holds tens of thousands of clones, with around 90% as singletons. Sequences were derived from CD4+ or CD8+ T cells sorted from blood, sampled in a trial of the OX40 agonist ivuxolimab. Receptor source: an adult with an advanced solid tumor such as melanoma, head and neck, liver or kidney cancer.

The chain carries TRBV28 and TRBJ2-3; possibly TRBD1 for D (6 bases). The CDR3 runs to 15 residues. V shed 6 bases and J shed 1 base, with 14 bases lying between them. Germline V gives CDR1 MDHEN, CDR2 SYDVKM. CDR3 sequence: CASSIQGSGTDTQYF. The CDR3 DNA is TGTGCCAGCAGCATCCAGGGGTCGGGCACAGATACGCAGTATTTT. The entire variable domain, with the rest obtained from reference TRBV28 and TRBJ2-3, is as follows: DVKVTQSSRYLVKRTGEKVFLECVQDMDHENMFWYRQDPGLGLRLIYFSYDVKMKEKGDIPEGYSVSREKKERFSLILESASTNQTSMYLCASSIQGSGTDTQYFGPGTRLTVL.

The rearrangement joins TRBV6-5 to TRBJ1-5; 11 bases are shared with TRBD1. Per germline, CDR1 MNHEY and CDR2 SVGAGI. The CDR3 is made up of 14 amino acids. Germline trimming cut 10 bases from V and 2 bases from J; bases unmatched to any gene: 4. DNA for the CDR3: TGTGCCACAGGACAGGGGGCTGGCAATCAGCCCCAGCATTTT. It specifies CATGQGAGNQPQHF.

This clone came up once. The CDR3 DNA reads as TGTGCCAGTAGTGTACACGACCTATCCCCCTCTGGGGCCAACGTCCTGACTTTC. Protein: CASSVHDLSPSGANVLTF. The chain links TRBV19 to TRBJ2-6; no clear D. This CDR3 comprises 18 residues. The germline CDR1 and CDR2 sequences are LNHDA and SQIVND (reference sequence). Trimming took off 5 bases at V and 0 bases at J, with 17 bases between the two ends.

The rearrangement links TRBV19 to TRBJ1-5; D possibly corresponds to TRBD1 (5 bases). The V end lost 9 bases, the J end lost 6 bases, and 21 bases lay between the germline ends. This CDR3 spans 15 amino acids. Per the germline V gene, CDR1 is LNHDA and CDR2 is SQIVND (reference sequence). CDR3 amino acids: CASRTAGSGGQPQHF. In nucleotides, the CDR3 is TGTGCCAGCCGAACGGCAGGGTCGGGCGGTCAGCCCCAGCATTTT.

The chain has TRBV28 and TRBJ1-5; 9 nucleotides line up with TRBD1. Germline V gives CDR1 MDHEN, CDR2 SYDVKM. Trimming cost V 3 bases and J 2 bases; bases outside gene matches: 11. The CDR3 covers 18 residues. The CDR3 DNA reads TGTGCCAGCAGTTTGGTGACAGGGGGAGGTGTTGGCAATCAGCCCCAGCATTTT. As protein: CASSLVTGGGVGNQPQHF.

This clone was seen a handful of times. Other DNA sequences in the sample encode the same CDR3. J is TRBJ1-5 and V is TRBV19, with D possibly being TRBD1 (5 bases). The germline V gene has CDR1 LNHDA and CDR2 SQIVND (reference sequence). V was shortened by 6 bases and J by 2 bases, with 14 bases between the two germline ends. This CDR3 is 15 amino acids long. The CDR3 is CASRMGVGGNQPQHF. CDR3 DNA sequence: TGTGCCAGTAGGATGGGGGTGGGCGGCAATCAGCCCCAGCATTTT.

This clone was counted a single time. J is TRBJ2-7 and V is TRBV27, with D tentatively TRBD2 (5 bases). Per the germline V gene, CDR1 is MNHEY and CDR2 is SMNVEV (reference sequence). The length of the CDR3 is 15 residues. The V and J ends lost 5 bases and 4 bases respectively, with 18 bases between them. DNA for the CDR3: TGTGCCAGCAGTCGTACACGGAGAGGCGGGTACGAGCAGTACTTC. Protein product: CASSRTRRGGYEQYF.

The chain couples TRBV7-3 to TRBJ2-7; D is unresolved. This CDR3 region has 13 residues. Germline loops: CDR1 SGHTA, CDR2 FQGTGA. The germline V and J ends were trimmed by 1 base and 1 base, with 5 bases remaining between them. The CDR3 here is CASSLSQSYEQYF. The CDR3 nucleotides read TGTGCCAGCAGCTTAAGCCAGTCCTACGAGCAGTACTTC.

CDR3 nucleotide sequence: TGTGCCAGCAGTTACGGGCCGGCCGAGTACAATGAGCAGTTCTTC. This gives the protein CASSYGPAEYNEQFF. The genes are TRBV6-5 and TRBJ2-1, with D hard to call. The ends were cut back, 2 bases at V and 4 bases at J, with 12 bases in the middle. The CDR3 has 15 amino acids. Germline V gene sequence: CDR1 MNHEY, CDR2 SVGAGI.

With regard to this clone: One end of the junction is discordant with germline, which a read error may explain. The chain links TRBV11-2 to TRBJ2-2; no firm D call. The CDR3 loop spans 13 amino acids. Germline lookup yields CDR1 SGHAT and CDR2 FQNNGV. CDR3 coding DNA: TGTGCCAGCAGCGTAGACTTTACCGGGGAGCTGTTTTTT. It yields the protein CASSVDFTGELFF.

The chain joins TRBV10-1 to TRBJ2-1, with D maybe TRBD2 (7 bases). V gave up 4 bases and J gave up 7 bases, with 14 bases separating them. Germline CDR1 is WNHNN and CDR2 is SYGVQD (reference sequence). The length of the CDR3 is 14 residues. CDR3 bases: TGCGCCAGCAGTGCTAGCGGAGGGGGGAATGAGCAGTTCTTC. Encoded protein: CASSASGGGNEQFF.

The genes are TRBV18 and TRBJ1-2; D perhaps matches TRBD1 (5 bases). CDR3 length: 16 residues. Germline CDR1 reads KGHSH; CDR2 reads LQKENI. Trimming left V 6 bases short and J 5 bases short, with 22 bases between. This chain's CDR3 is CASSRTGTRENYGYTF. In nucleotides, the CDR3 is TGTGCCAGCTCCAGAACCGGGACCCGAGAAAATTATGGCTACACCTTC.

This chain links TRBV10-2 with TRBJ1-2; D is perhaps TRBD1 (6 bases). The CDR3 loop spans 13 amino acids. The V end was cut by 3 bases, the J end by 5 bases, with 10 bases between. Germline assignment: CDR1 WSHSY and CDR2 SAAADI. The DNA of the CDR3 is TGCGCCAGCAGTGAACACAGGGATTATGGCTACACCTTC. As protein: CASSEHRDYGYTF.

The V and J genes are TRBV10-1 and TRBJ2-1; the D gene could be TRBD1 or TRBD2 (6 bases each). V gave up 4 bases and J gave up 6 bases, with 10 bases separating them. CDR1 is WNHNN, CDR2 SYGVQD, per germline (reference sequence). CDR3 size: 13 residues. CDR3: CASSGGGLNEQFF. The CDR3 DNA reads TGCGCCAGCAGTGGTGGGGGGCTCAATGAGCAGTTCTTC.

The chain links TRBV4-1 to TRBJ2-7; possible D gene TRBD2, 5 bases. The CDR3 consists of 14 residues. Trimming shortened V by 1 base and J by 3 bases, and 10 bases separated the two germline ends. Germline V gives CDR1 MGHRA, CDR2 YSYEKL. In DNA, the CDR3 is TGCGCCAGCAGCCAAGTTCCGGGAATCTACGAGCAGTACTTC. This codes for CASSQVPGIYEQYF.

The chain couples TRBV5-1 to TRBJ2-3; D uncertain. The CDR3 runs 17 residues. Trimming removed 1 base from V and 1 base from J, with 16 bases in between. The germline gives CDR1 SGHRS, CDR2 YFSETQ. CDR3 nucleotides: TGCGCCAGCAGCTTGACCGCAAGACTGACCCGCACAGATACGCAGTATTTT. Amino acids: CASSLTARLTRTDTQYF.

As concerns this clone: This CDR3 is also generated by other DNA sequences in the sample. The chain employs TRBV11-3 and TRBJ2-2; D is possibly TRBD1 (5 bases). The CDR3 spans 16 residues. The germline V gene encodes CDR1 SGHNT and CDR2 YENEEA. With 1 base removed from V and 4 bases from J, the gap between germline ends came to 13 bases. The CDR3 reads CASSLASRARTGELFF. DNA of the CDR3: TGTGCCAGCAGCTTAGCTTCCAGGGCGCGCACCGGGGAGCTGTTTTTT.